The clone carrying this T cell receptor beta chain qualifies as large. Its antigen is currently unknown. This sample is drawn from a study of spatial heterogeneity in lung cancer. Study in general: TCR transcript abundance in tumor regions was strongly correlated with the T cell module score obtained from matched bulk RNA-seq.

In the library, each TCR cDNA molecule bore its own unique molecular identifier. TCRdb called the 5' RACE reads again in MiXCR, with one record for every CDR3 protein. The table records roughly 2,000 distinct CDR3 sequences, about 3% of them present only once. General study results and limits: How many expanded intratumoral alpha and beta TCRs were present tracked the tumor mutation count, which was a count of nonsynonymous mutations.

The CDR3 is 16 amino acids. V lost 6 bases, J lost 1 base, and 13 bases lay in between. CDR1 is MNHEY, CDR2 SVGAGI, per germline. Stated time point: sample taken at primary tumor resection. This chain connects TRBV6-5 to TRBJ2-6; D call uncertain. This sequence originates from a female donor with early-stage non-small cell lung cancer. The sample in question was lung tumor tissue, obtained at surgery. The CDR3 DNA follows: TGTGCCAGCAGGTCCCGCCCCGCTTCTGGGGCCAACGTCCTGACTTTC. It encodes CASRSRPASGANVLTF.